The text below deals with one TCR beta chain. This clone was picked up a small number of times. The antigen it recognizes is unknown. No much larger clone exists at a distance of one base, and base qualities are not known. The High Capacity cDNA Reverse Transcription Kit was used to reverse transcribe all of the isolated RNA, meaning that expressed TCRB transcripts were what got sequenced. Deep immunoSEQ sequencing was applied to naive, central memory and regulatory T cell samples, giving an average of about 3.6 million total reads per sample. Sorted cells were lysed in RLT buffer, and RNA was extracted using DNase-treated RNeasy Micro or Mini kits according to cell number. Each cell subset was processed on its own to prevent cross-contamination, while patient and healthy donor samples were processed together. TCRB sequences were amplified from cDNA with the immunoSEQ multiplex PCR, producing 87-bp fragments spanning the CDR3 region. Amplicons were sequenced on the Illumina HiSeq platform. In the authors' own workflow: Synthetic template baselines were used to correct PCR bias computationally, reads within Hamming distance 2 were collapsed, and singletons that could not be merged were discarded. Reads were aligned against IMGT so that V, D and J genes, CDR3 length and insertions or deletions at six rearrangement sites could be assigned. Within each subset, clonotype counts were normalized to the number of sorted cells before true diversity and Gini coefficients were calculated with the tcR R package. The overlap coefficient, calculated on TCRB nucleotide sequences, was used to measure repertoire sharing. As a proxy for the pre-selection repertoire, out-of-frame TCRB sequences from naive cells were analyzed. TCRdb carries this immuneACCESS record with in-frame sequences only. Its versions omit some clonotypes, under half of them owing to an unresolved V gene in the studies checked, with the rest unexplained. V and J calls plus clone size are reproduced from that table; the DNA served to infer D and trimming. The sample contains 300,000 or so clones, approximately 13% of them found a single time. The ten top clones hold roughly 0.015% of the sample.

A single peripheral blood draw of around 0.11 L on average was collected from each donor into heparinised tubes. A BD FACSAria II and a panel including CD45RO, CCR7, CD25, CD127, CD95 and CD27 were used to sort naive, central memory, regulatory and stem cell-like memory CD4+ T cells. All sorted populations exceeded 95% purity. PBMCs were separated immediately by Lymphoprep density gradient centrifugation and were stained directly, without being cultured. To minimize batch effects, samples were stained and sorted in pairs, one healthy donor with one patient per experiment. This specimen comes from a study of beta chain features in type 1 diabetes (dated by TCRdb to 2016 to 2019). About the full investigation: Patients and healthy donors did not differ in mean age, gender distribution, total cell number or subset yield. A total of roughly 98,000,000 sorted cells were examined across all samples, and a strong correlation was observed between cell number per subset and RNA yield. The study compared TCRB repertoires of sorted circulating CD4+ T cell subsets between recently diagnosed type 1 diabetes patients and matched healthy donors. Whereas all 30 or so donors provided naive and central memory subsets, regulatory and stem cell-like memory subsets were isolated from just 8 patients and about eight healthy donors.

What the authors observed across the whole study: Sequencing cDNA rather than genomic DNA could over-represent highly expressing activated cells, although activation and CD3 levels did not differ between groups. At VDJ recombination sites, patients with type 1 diabetes made fewer insertions and deleted more nucleotides, a pattern implying thymic rearrangement abnormalities. Only small numbers of individuals were included in the HLA sub-analyses, which left unresolved whether HLA type had any influence on TCRB rearrangement. In all four CD4+ subsets, TCRB CDR3 length was moderately but significantly shorter in type 1 diabetes patients. PCR might favor shorter templates, but patient and control samples were amplified and corrected together, so any skew would affect both groups equally. Naive, central memory and regulatory TCRB repertoires appeared to be more alike among patients than among healthy donors.

According to the germline V gene, CDR1 reads SGHTA and CDR2 reads FQGNSA. CDR3 length: 14 amino acids, cysteine to phenylalanine. CDR3 DNA is the only sequence kept; it has 42 bases, read in frame from the first base. The trim is 1 base for V and 3 bases for J, with a gap of 9 bases between the germline ends. The origin of this receptor is a woman in her late teens or twenties with type 1 diabetes. The sequencing input was naive CD4+ T cells from blood. This specimen's cell subset or site label, per the study, means: true naive CD4+ T cells. The chain is encoded by TRBV7-2 joined to TRBJ1-2, with TRBD1 as a weak D call on 5 bases. The DNA reads TGTGCCAGCAGCTTAGAATGGGGGGACTATGGCTACACCTTC. This sequence encodes CASSLEWGDYGYTF.